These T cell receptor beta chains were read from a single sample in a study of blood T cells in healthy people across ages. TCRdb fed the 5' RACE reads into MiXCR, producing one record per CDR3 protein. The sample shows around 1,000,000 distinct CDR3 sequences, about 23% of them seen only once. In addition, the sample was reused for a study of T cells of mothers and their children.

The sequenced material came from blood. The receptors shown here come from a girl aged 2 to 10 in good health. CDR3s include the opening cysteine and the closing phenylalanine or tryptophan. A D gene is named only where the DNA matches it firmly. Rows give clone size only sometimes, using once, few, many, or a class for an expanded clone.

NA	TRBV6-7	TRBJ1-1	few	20	TGTGCCAGCAGTTACTCGAGACGCAGGTTTGGGGGAATTTGTTGTACTGAAGCTTTCTTT	CASSYSRRRFGGICCTEAFF
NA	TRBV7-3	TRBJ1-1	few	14	TGTGCCAGCTCCCCGACGACAGTGAACACTGAAGCTTTCTTT	CASSPTTVNTEAFF
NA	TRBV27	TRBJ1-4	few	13	TGTGCCAGCAGTTTAACTCCCACTCGTGAGCTGTTTTTT	CASSLTPTRELFF
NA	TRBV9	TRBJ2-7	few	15	TGTGCCAGCAGCGTATACGCTGACGACAGCTACGAGCAGTACTTC	CASSVYADDSYEQYF
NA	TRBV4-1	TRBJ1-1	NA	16	TGCGCCAGCAGCCAAGCAGGGTGGCCCTCTAACACTGAAGCTTTCTTT	CASSQAGWPSNTEAFF
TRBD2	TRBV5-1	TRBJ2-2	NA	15	TGCGCCAGCAGCCCTACTAGCGGGAGTCTCGGGGAGCTGTTTTTT	CASSPTSGSLGELFF
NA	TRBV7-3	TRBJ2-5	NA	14	TGTGCCAGCAGCCCTACAGGGAGTAAAGAGACCCAGTACTTC	CASSPTGSKETQYF
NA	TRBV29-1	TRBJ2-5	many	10	TGCATGGGGACTTGGGAGACCCAGTACTTC	CMGTWETQYF
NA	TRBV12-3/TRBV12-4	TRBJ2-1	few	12	TGTGCCAGCAGTCTAGGCCGGGACTTCACGTTCTTC	CASSLGRDFTFF
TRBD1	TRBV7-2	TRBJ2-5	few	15	TGTGCCAGCAGCGACACCGGACAGGGCTCTGGAGAGCAGTACTTC	CASSDTGQGSGEQYF
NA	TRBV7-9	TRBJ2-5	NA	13	TGTGCCAGCGGCGGGACAAACCAAGAGACCCAGTACTTC	CASGGTNQETQYF
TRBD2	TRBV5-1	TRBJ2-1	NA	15	TGCGCCAGCAGCTTGGGCCTAGCGGGTGTTTTAGGGCAGTTCTTC	CASSLGLAGVLGQFF
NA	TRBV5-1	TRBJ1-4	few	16	TGCGCCAGCAGCTTACGGGGCGTCATGACTAATGAAAAACTGTTTTTT	CASSLRGVMTNEKLFF
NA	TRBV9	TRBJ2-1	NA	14	TGTGCCAGCAGCGTAGGGGGTAACGGCGATGAGCAGTTCTTC	CASSVGGNGDEQFF
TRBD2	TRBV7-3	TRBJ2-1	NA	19	TGTGCCAGCAGCTTAATCGGGGGGGTAGCGGGATTTACCTACAATGAGCAGTTCTTC	CASSLIGGVAGFTYNEQFF
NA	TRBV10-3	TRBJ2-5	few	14	TGTGCCATCAGTGACCTCCTGTACGAGGAGACCCAGTACTTC	CAISDLLYEETQYF
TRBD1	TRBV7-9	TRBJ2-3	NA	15	TGTGCCAGCAGCCCAGGGACAGGGGAAAGAGATACGCAGTATTTT	CASSPGTGERDTQYF
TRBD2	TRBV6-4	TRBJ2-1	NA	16	TGTGCCAGCAGTGACTCGACTAGCGGGGGGGTAAATGAGCAGTTCTTC	CASSDSTSGGVNEQFF
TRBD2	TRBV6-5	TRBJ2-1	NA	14	TGTGCCAGCAGTAGGGAGGGGTCCTACAATGAGCAGTTCTTC	CASSREGSYNEQFF
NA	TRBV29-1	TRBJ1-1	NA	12	TGCAGCGTTTGGTTCAAAGACACTGAAGCTTTCTTT	CSVWFKDTEAFF
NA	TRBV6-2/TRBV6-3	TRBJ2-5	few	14	TGTGCCAGCAATCTCCCCCTGGGAGGCGGGACCCAGTACTTC	CASNLPLGGGTQYF
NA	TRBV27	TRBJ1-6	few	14	TGTGCCAGCAGGCGGCTGGCTACAAATTCACCCCTCCACTTT	CASRRLATNSPLHF
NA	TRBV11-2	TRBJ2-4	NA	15	TGTGCCAGCAGCCTCACGGAAGGAACCAAAAACATTCAGTACTTC	CASSLTEGTKNIQYF
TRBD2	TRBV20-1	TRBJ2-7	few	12	TGCAGTGGACGAGGACTAGTAGGCGAGCAGTACTTC	CSGRGLVGEQYF
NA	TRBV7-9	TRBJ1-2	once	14	TGTGCCAGCAGCCCATTGGACCTAGAGGGTGGCTACGCCTTC	CASSPLDLEGGYAF
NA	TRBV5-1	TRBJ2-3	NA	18	TGCGCCAGCAGCTTGATATGGGGGCCAGCCCTAAACACAGATACGCAGTATTTT	CASSLIWGPALNTDTQYF
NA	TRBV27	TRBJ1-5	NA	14	TGTGCCAGCAGTTTATCCGCGGCGGATCAGCCCCAGCATTTT	CASSLSAADQPQHF
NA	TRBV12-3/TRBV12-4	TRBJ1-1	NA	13	TGTGCCAGCAGTTCGGCTCCGAACACTGAAGCTTTCTTT	CASSSAPNTEAFF
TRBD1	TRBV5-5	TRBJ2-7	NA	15	TGTGCCAGCGCTTTAACGGACAGGGGAGCCTACGAGCAGTACTTC	CASALTDRGAYEQYF
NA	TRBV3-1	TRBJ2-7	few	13	TGTGCCAGCAGCCAAGTGGGGGCCTACGAGCAGTACTTC	CASSQVGAYEQYF
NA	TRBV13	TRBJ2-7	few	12	TGTGCCAGCGGAACCAACGGGGACGAGCAGTACTTC	CASGTNGDEQYF
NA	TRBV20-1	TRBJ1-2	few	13	TGCAGTGCCTCTCAGGGGATGGCATATGGCTACACCTTC	CSASQGMAYGYTF
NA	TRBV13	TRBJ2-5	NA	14	TGTGCCAGCAGTTCGGACCACGGCGGTAGGACCCAGTACTTC	CASSSDHGGRTQYF
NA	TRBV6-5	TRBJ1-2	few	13	TGTGCCAGCAGTTACTTTTTGGGGGGCAGCTACACCTTC	CASSYFLGGSYTF
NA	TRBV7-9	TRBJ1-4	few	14	TGTGCCAGCAGCTCCCGTGCAACTAATGAAAAACTGTTTTTT	CASSSRATNEKLFF
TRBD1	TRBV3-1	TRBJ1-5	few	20	TGTGCCAGCAGCCAACCCTTTTTCCGGACAGGGAGTGATCGCAATCAGCCCCAGCATTTT	CASSQPFFRTGSDRNQPQHF
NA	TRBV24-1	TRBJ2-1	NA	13	TGTGCCACCAAAAGGAGGGAGAACAATGAGCAGTTCTTC	CATKRRENNEQFF
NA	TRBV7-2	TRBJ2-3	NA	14	TGTGCCAGCAGCTTCCTCAGTCGTCCAGATACGCAGTATTTT	CASSFLSRPDTQYF
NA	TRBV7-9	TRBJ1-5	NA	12	TGTGCCAGCAGCCGAGCGAATCAGCCCCAGCATTTT	CASSRANQPQHF
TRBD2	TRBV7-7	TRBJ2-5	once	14	TGTGCTAGCAGCCTGGATCCGGGGAGGGGGACCCAGTACTTC	CASSLDPGRGTQYF
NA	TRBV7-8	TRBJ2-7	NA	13	TGTGCCAGCAGCTACCGTGGCTTCTACGAGCAGTACTTC	CASSYRGFYEQYF
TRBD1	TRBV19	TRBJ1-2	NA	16	TGTGCCAGTAGTCGAAAAGGACAGGGAAGTTATTATGGCTACACCTTC	CASSRKGQGSYYGYTF
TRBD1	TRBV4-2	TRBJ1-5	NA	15	TGTGCCAGCAGCCATGTACAGGGGGACAATCAGCCCCAGCATTTT	CASSHVQGDNQPQHF
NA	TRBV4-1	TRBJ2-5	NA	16	TGCGCCAGCAGCCTCTCACAAGGGGACTACCAAGAGACCCAGTACTTC	CASSLSQGDYQETQYF
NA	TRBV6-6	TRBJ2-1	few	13	TGTGCCAGCAGTTACTCGACGGGGGTCCAGCAGTTCTTC	CASSYSTGVQQFF
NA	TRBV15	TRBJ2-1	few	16	TGTGCCACCAGCCAACTTCGGGGAGGGGGGGTCCATGAGCAGTTCTTC	CATSQLRGGGVHEQFF
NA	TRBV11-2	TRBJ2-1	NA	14	TGTGCCAGCAGTCCCATCATGCGGCGCAATGAGCAGTTCTTC	CASSPIMRRNEQFF
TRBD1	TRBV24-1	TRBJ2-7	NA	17	TGTGCCACCAGTGATTACCTACCCGGGACAGGGACCTACGAGCAGTACTTC	CATSDYLPGTGTYEQYF
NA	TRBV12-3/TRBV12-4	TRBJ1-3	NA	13	TGTGCCAGCAGTTTACAGGTTGGAAACACCATATATTTT	CASSLQVGNTIYF
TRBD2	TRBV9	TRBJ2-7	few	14	TGTGCCAGCAGCGTAGGACTAGCGTCCCGAGAGCAGTACTTC	CASSVGLASREQYF
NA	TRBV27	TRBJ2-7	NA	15	TGTGCCAGCAGTTTATTCGGCGGTGGCTCCTACGAGCAGTACTTC	CASSLFGGGSYEQYF
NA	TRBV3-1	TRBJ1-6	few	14	TGTGCCAGCAGCCCTCGGCAGGGCGGCTCACCCCTCCACTTT	CASSPRQGGSPLHF
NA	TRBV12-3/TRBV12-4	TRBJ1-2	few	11	TGTGCCTCCGAGGAGGGGACTGGCTACACCTTC	CASEEGTGYTF
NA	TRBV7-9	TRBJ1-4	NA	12	TGTGCCAGCAGTCTCGGGTTGGCAAAACTGTTTTTT	CASSLGLAKLFF
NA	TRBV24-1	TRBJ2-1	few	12	TGTGCCACCAGTGATTTAGGCAATGTGCAGTTCTTC	CATSDLGNVQFF
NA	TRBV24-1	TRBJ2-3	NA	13	TGTGCCACCGGAATTGAGGTCGCAGATACGCAGTATTTT	CATGIEVADTQYF
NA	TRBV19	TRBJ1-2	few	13	TGTGCCAGTAGTATGACCGACAACGGAGGCTACACCTTC	CASSMTDNGGYTF
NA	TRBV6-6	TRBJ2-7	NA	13	TGTGCCAGCAGTTATTTCTCTGATTACGAGCAGTACTTC	CASSYFSDYEQYF
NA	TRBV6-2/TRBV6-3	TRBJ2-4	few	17	TGTGCCAGCAGTTACTCTGAAGGGCGGGGTAACAAAAACATTCAGTACTTC	CASSYSEGRGNKNIQYF
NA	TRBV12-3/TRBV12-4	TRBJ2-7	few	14	TGTGCCAGCAGCACCTACAGGGTTAGATACGAGCAGTACTTC	CASSTYRVRYEQYF